This T cell receptor (beta chain) was sequenced for a study of T cell responses to AZD1222 COVID-19 vaccine. A note on this clone: The antigen remains unidentified.

Profiling relied on immunoSEQ multiplex PCR, and the TCRdb table lists in-frame clones only, not all of them. The profile shows some 50,000 clones, 85% to 90% of them singletons. Findings of the study overall: Baseline serostatus was positive in only six AZD1222 recipients. Possibly, clonal diversity was underestimated; donors were largely white British and included more females.

This CDR3 comprises 15 residues. Germline assignment: CDR1 GTSNPN and CDR2 SVGIG (reference sequence). Trimming took 0 bases from V and 7 from J, leaving 15 bases between them. The sample here was peripheral blood, taken 28 days after the second AZD1222 dose. The receptor was isolated from an adult who received the AZD1222 COVID-19 vaccine. The rearrangement joins TRBV30 to TRBJ1-4; possible D gene TRBD1, 6 bases. The chain's CDR3 is CAWSVRGARAEKLFF. CDR3 nucleotides: TGTGCCTGGAGTGTACGGGGGGCGAGGGCTGAAAAACTGTTTTTT.